The following is a T cell receptor beta chain sequence with its context. This clone's antigen is unknown. No quality values exist for individual bases; no much larger clone is one base distant. Reading the germline V gene gives CDR1 SQVTM and CDR2 ANQGSEA. V is clipped by 2 bases and J by 6 bases, and the sequence between their germline boundaries is 8 bases long. Its CDR3 holds 12 amino acids, cysteine through phenylalanine. Only CDR3 DNA remains: 36 bases, in frame from the first base. On a MiSeq, deep resolution sequencing aimed for a depth between 1 in 1 million and 1 in 200,000 T cells, with each clonotype covered about 9.2x on average. The immunoSEQ hsTCRB Kit was used to generate TCR beta libraries. Per the source publication's procedure: Data were analyzed with ImmunoSEQ Data Assistant and ImmunoSEQ Analyzer, with V, D and J genes assigned per IMGT definitions. Clonality was computed as one minus normalized Shannon entropy of productive rearrangement frequencies, ranging from 0 to 1. Only overrepresented clonotypes making up at least 0.05% of the repertoire of each patient were included in the public clonotype analysis. Repertoires from more than ten age-matched healthy donors in immuneACCESS were used as clonality controls. The table was pulled from immuneACCESS by TCRdb, which kept in-frame rearrangements only. Such tables lose some clones; where checked, under half of the loss comes from unresolved V genes, and the rest has no known cause. The V and J calls and clone size are taken from that table; D and trimming were inferred from the DNA. Across this sample there are approximately 47,000 clones, with about 57% seen only once. The leading ten clones occupy around 30% of the sample.

This sample's time point label indicates: less than 30 months on ibrutinib. For TCR beta library preparation, approximately 2 micrograms of genomic DNA were isolated from cryopreserved PBMCs. Longitudinal blood samples from CLL patients receiving ibrutinib monotherapy were subjected to high-throughput TCR beta sequencing. Patients were enrolled in a phase 2 open-label single-center ibrutinib monotherapy trial. The sample comes from a study of cytotoxic CD8 clonotypes in ibrutinib-treated CLL (dated by TCRdb to the early 2020s). With respect to the entire study: The cohort included about 15 treatment-naive and roughly 10 relapsed/refractory patients; under 18 were IGHV unmutated. Responses were partial in around 24 patients and complete in 2; after median about 70 months follow-up, about 14 stayed in remission and 12 progressed. Samples averaged about 260,000 productive templates and about 94,000 productive rearrangements. The response samples were drawn at a median of approximately 11 months into treatment, with a range of roughly 6 to 40 months. Cryopreserved peripheral blood mononuclear cells were obtained prior to treatment, at the time of response, and at either disease progression or sustained remission. Longitudinal samples were obtainable from about 30% of the roughly 90 participants in the trial. All remission and progressive disease samples were collected while patients were still receiving ibrutinib.

The paper as a whole reports these results and caveats: Clonality rose at ibrutinib response, remained stable during sustained remission, and dropped back toward baseline at progression. Public clonotypes were rare and either shrank or stayed stable during treatment, and the rise in clonality at ibrutinib response reflected expansion of private clonotypes. At baseline, clonality was higher than in age-matched healthy donors and showed a strong correlation with circulating CD8+ T-cell counts. Sustained-remission and progressing patients did not have matched sampling times, and lymph node repertoires were not examined.

This clonotype originated in a human donor with chronic lymphocytic leukemia. Sequencing was performed on PBMCs, taken after 24 months of ibrutinib treatment. The rearrangement combines TRBV29-1 with TRBJ2-1; the D gene is unclear. The nucleotide sequence is TGCAGCGTTGAATTCAGTTCCAATGAGCAGTTCTTC. This yields the protein CSVEFSSNEQFF.